This record covers a single T cell receptor (beta chain). This receptor's antigen is unknown. No base quality values were provided; no much bigger clone lies one nucleotide off. For CDR1 and CDR2, the germline V gene (reference sequence) lists SGHKS and YYEKEE. Germline trimming: 3 bases from V, 0 bases from J; junction bases outside gene matches: 9. From cysteine to phenylalanine, the CDR3 is 17 amino acids long. Only the CDR3 DNA stays, 51 bases, in frame from base 1. The data are from a study of response to subunit inactivated influenza vaccine (dated by TCRdb to 2016 to 2019). For the wider study: Deep quantitative T cell receptor repertoire profiling was used in the study to track responses to a trivalent subunit inactivated influenza vaccine. Study-wide conclusions, independent of this receptor: The authors proposed that each seasonal influenza vaccination may bring in only a limited number of new T cells.

The library was generated by RT-PCR. TCRdb lists the instrument as Illumina HiSeq 2500. The public reads were run again by TCRdb, first through fastp at Q25 and then through MiXCR, and only productive beta chains were kept. Merged by CDR3 protein, the rows form single entries marked with the most common genes and DNA. Recorded for this sample are roughly 780,000 distinct CDR3 sequences; about 18% of them occurred a single time. 11% of the sample is taken by the ten largest. This sequence originates from a man aged 45-65 years who received an inactivated influenza vaccine. Donor details come from another sample of the same person, matched by shared clones. Here the sequenced sample was PBMCs from blood, taken more than 4 days after vaccination. The chain is made from TRBV5-5 and TRBJ2-4, and TRBD1 aligns with 7 junction nucleotides. The CDR3 sequence is CASSCLGGDSAKNIQYF. The sequenced DNA is TGTGCCAGCAGCTGTTTAGGGGGCGATTCAGCCAAAAACATTCAGTACTTC.